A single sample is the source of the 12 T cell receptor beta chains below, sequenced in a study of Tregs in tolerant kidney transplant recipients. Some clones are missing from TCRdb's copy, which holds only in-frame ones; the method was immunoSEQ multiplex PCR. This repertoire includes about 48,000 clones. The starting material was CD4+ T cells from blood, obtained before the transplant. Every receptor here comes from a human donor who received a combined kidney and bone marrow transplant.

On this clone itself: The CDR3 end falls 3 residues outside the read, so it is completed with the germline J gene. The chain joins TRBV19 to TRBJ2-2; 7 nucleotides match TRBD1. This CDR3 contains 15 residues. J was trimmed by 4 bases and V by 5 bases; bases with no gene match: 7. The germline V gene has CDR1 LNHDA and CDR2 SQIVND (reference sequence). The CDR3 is CASSRQGGGTGELFF. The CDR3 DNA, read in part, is TGTGCCAGTAGTCGACAGGGCGGCGGCACCGGGGAG.

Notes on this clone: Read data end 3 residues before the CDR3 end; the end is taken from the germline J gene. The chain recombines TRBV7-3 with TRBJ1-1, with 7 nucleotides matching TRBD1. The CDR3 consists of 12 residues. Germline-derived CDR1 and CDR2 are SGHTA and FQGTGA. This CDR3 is CASSFPGGKAFF. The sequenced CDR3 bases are TGTGCCAGCAGCTTTCCAGGGGGGAAA.

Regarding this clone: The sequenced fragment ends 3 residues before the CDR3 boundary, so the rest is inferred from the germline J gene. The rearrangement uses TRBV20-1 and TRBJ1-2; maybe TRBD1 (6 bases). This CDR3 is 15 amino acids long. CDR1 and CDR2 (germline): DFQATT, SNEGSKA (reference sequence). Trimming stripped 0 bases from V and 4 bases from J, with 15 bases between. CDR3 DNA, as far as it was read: TGCAGTGCTAGAGATCAGGGGACCCGGGGCTATGGC. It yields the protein CSARDQGTRGYG. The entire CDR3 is CSARDQGTRGYGYTF.

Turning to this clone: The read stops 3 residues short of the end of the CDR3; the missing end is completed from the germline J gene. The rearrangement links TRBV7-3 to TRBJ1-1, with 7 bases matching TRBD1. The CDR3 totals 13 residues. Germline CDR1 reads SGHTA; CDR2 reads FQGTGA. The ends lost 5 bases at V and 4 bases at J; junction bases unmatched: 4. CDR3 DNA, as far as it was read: TGTGCCAGCAGCCAGGGGGACGGCACTGAA. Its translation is CASSQGDGTE. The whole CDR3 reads CASSQGDGTEAFF.

The CDR3 sequence is CSAVTSGSVETQYF. CDR3 DNA (partial): TGCAGTGCTGTGACTAGCGGGAGTGTAGAGACC. This chain links TRBV20-1 with TRBJ2-5; 12 bases align to TRBD2. Read data end 3 residues before the CDR3 end; the end is taken from the germline J gene. J gave up 4 bases and V 5 bases, and 5 bases lay outside the gene matches. The CDR3 covers 14 residues. Germline CDR1 and CDR2: DFQATT and SNEGSKA (reference sequence).

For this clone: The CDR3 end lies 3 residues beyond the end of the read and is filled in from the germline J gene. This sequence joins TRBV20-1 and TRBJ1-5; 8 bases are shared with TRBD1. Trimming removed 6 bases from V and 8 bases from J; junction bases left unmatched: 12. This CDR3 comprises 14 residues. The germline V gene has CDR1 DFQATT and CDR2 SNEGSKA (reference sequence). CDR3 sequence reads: CSARQSRGREPQHF. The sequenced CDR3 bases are TGCAGTGCCCGACAGAGCAGGGGGCGGGAGCCC.

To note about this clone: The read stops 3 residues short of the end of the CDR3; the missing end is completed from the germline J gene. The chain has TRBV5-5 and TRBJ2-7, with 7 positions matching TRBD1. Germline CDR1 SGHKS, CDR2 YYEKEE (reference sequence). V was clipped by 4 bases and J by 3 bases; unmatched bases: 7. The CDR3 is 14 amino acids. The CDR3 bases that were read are TGTGCCAGCAGCATGGGGACAGCCCACTACGAG. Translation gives CASSMGTAHYE. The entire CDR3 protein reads CASSMGTAHYEQYF.

The sequenced part of the CDR3 DNA is TGTGCCTGGAGTGTACGCACAGGGGGAAAA. Protein sequence: CAWSVRTGGK. The complete CDR3 reads CAWSVRTGGKLFF. J is TRBJ1-4 and V is TRBV30, with 8 bases aligning to TRBD1. The read ends 3 residues before the CDR3 terminus; that terminus is restored from the germline J gene. CDR1 and CDR2 (germline): GTSNPN, SVGIG (reference sequence). The trim removed 0 bases at V and 10 bases at J, leaving 4 bases unmatched. CDR3 length equals 13 residues.

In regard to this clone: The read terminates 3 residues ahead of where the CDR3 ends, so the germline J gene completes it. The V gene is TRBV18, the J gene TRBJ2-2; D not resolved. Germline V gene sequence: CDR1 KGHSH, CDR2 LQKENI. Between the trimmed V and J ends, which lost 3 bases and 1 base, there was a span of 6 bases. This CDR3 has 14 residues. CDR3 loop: CASSPRWNTGELFF. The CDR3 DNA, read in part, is TGTGCCAGCTCACCCAGGTGGAACACCGGGGAG.

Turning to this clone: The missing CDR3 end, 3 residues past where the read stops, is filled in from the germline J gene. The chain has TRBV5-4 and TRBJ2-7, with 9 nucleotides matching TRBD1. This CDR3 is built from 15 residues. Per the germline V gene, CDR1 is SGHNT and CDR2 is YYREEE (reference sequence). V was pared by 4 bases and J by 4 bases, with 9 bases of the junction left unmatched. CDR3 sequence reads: CASSLPGTGLYEQYF. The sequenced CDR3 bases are TGTGCCAGCAGCCTTCCCGGGACAGGGTTGTACGAG.

The CDR3 here is CASGRTGNSNQPQHF. The sequenced part of the CDR3 DNA is TGTGCCAGTGGGCGGACAGGTAATAGCAATCAGCCC. The chain couples TRBV19 to TRBJ1-5; 7 nucleotides align to TRBD1. The sequence runs out 3 residues before the end of the CDR3; the remainder is reconstructed from the germline J gene. Per the germline V gene, CDR1 is LNHDA and CDR2 is SQIVND (reference sequence). The CDR3 spans 15 residues. The V segment lost 8 bases and the J segment 0 bases; nucleotides outside the gene matches: 7.

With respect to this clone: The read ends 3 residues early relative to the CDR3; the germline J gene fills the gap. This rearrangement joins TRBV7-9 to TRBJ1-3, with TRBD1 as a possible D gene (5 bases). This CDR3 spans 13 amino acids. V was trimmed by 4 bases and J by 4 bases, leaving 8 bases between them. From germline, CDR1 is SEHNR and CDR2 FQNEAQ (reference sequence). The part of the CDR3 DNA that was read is TGTGCCAGCAGCTCAAACAGGGGAAACACC. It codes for CASSSNRGNT. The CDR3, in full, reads CASSSNRGNTIYF.